This is a list of T cell receptor beta chains from one sample in a study of OX40 agonist ivuxolimab in advanced cancers. The protocol was immunoSEQ multiplex PCR, while the TCRdb copy is restricted to in-frame clones and leaves out a portion. The sample includes roughly 70,000 clones, roughly 90% of them seen just once. Sequenced material: CD4+ or CD8+ T cells sorted from blood, taken in a trial of the OX40 agonist ivuxolimab. The receptors shown here come from an adult with an advanced solid tumor such as melanoma, head and neck, liver or kidney cancer. The CDR3 runs from the conserved cysteine through the conserved F or W. The order of the fields is J gene, D gene, clone size, V gene, CDR3 protein, CDR3 DNA. The D gene is left open where the match is weak. The size field is filled for only some rows; it gives once, few, many or a size class.

j_call: TRBJ1-3; d_call: NA; clone_size: NA; v_call: TRBV30; cdr3_aa: CAWSVGPGNTIYF; cdr3_nt: TGTGCCTGGAGTGTGGGACCCGGAAACACCATATATTTT
j_call: TRBJ2-7; d_call: TRBD2; clone_size: NA; v_call: TRBV27; cdr3_aa: CASSSRLAGVYEQYF; cdr3_nt: TGTGCCAGCAGTTCCCGACTAGCGGGAGTCTACGAGCAGTACTTC
j_call: TRBJ2-5; d_call: TRBD2; clone_size: NA; v_call: TRBV29-1; cdr3_aa: CSVRGVTSGRPQETQYF; cdr3_nt: TGCAGCGTCCGCGGAGTAACTAGCGGGAGGCCACAAGAGACCCAGTACTTC
j_call: TRBJ1-4; d_call: NA; clone_size: once; v_call: TRBV28; cdr3_aa: CASSSWSGQANEKLFF; cdr3_nt: TGTGCCAGCAGTTCCTGGAGCGGGCAGGCGAATGAAAAACTGTTTTTT
j_call: TRBJ1-1; d_call: TRBD1; clone_size: NA; v_call: TRBV5-1; cdr3_aa: CASSFGQANTEAFF; cdr3_nt: TGCGCCAGCAGCTTCGGACAGGCCAACACTGAAGCTTTCTTT
j_call: TRBJ2-1; d_call: NA; clone_size: NA; v_call: TRBV29-1; cdr3_aa: CSSSRGGEQFF; cdr3_nt: TGCAGCTCCTCAAGGGGGGGGGAGCAGTTCTTC
j_call: TRBJ1-1; d_call: NA; clone_size: few; v_call: TRBV28; cdr3_aa: CASTLLGNTEAFF; cdr3_nt: TGTGCCAGCACTCTTCTAGGGAACACTGAAGCTTTCTTT
j_call: TRBJ2-1; d_call: NA; clone_size: NA; v_call: TRBV11-2; cdr3_aa: CASSLLASNHNEQFF; cdr3_nt: TGTGCCAGCAGCTTATTGGCTAGCAACCACAATGAGCAGTTCTTC
j_call: TRBJ2-2; d_call: TRBD2; clone_size: NA; v_call: TRBV5-1; cdr3_aa: CASSLGTSGNTGELFF; cdr3_nt: TGCGCCAGCAGCTTAGGGACTAGCGGGAACACCGGGGAGCTGTTTTTT
j_call: TRBJ1-2; d_call: NA; clone_size: NA; v_call: TRBV4-1; cdr3_aa: CASSQDPGPYGYTF; cdr3_nt: TGCGCCAGCAGCCAAGATCCAGGGCCCTATGGCTACACCTTC
j_call: TRBJ2-3; d_call: NA; clone_size: NA; v_call: TRBV27; cdr3_aa: CASSPAPTRVDTQYF; cdr3_nt: TGTGCCAGCAGTCCGGCTCCGACTCGGGTAGATACGCAGTATTTT
j_call: TRBJ2-1; d_call: NA; clone_size: NA; v_call: TRBV2; cdr3_aa: CASSLQDGGEQFF; cdr3_nt: TGTGCCAGCAGTCTCCAGGATGGAGGGGAGCAGTTCTTC
j_call: TRBJ1-5; d_call: NA; clone_size: NA; v_call: TRBV5-1; cdr3_aa: CASSLAPAGSNQPQHF; cdr3_nt: TGCGCCAGCAGCTTGGCTCCGGCAGGCAGCAATCAGCCCCAGCATTTT
j_call: TRBJ1-5; d_call: TRBD1; clone_size: NA; v_call: TRBV6-1; cdr3_aa: CASSGQGGNQPQHF; cdr3_nt: TGTGCCAGCAGTGGACAGGGGGGCAATCAGCCCCAGCATTTT
j_call: TRBJ2-7; d_call: NA; clone_size: NA; v_call: TRBV19; cdr3_aa: CASSINHLASYEQYF; cdr3_nt: TGTGCCAGTAGTATCAACCACTTGGCCTCCTACGAGCAGTACTTC
j_call: TRBJ2-7; d_call: NA; clone_size: few; v_call: TRBV5-4; cdr3_aa: CASSLRAGTGYEQYF; cdr3_nt: TGTGCCAGCAGCTTACGAGCCGGGACCGGTTACGAGCAGTACTTC
j_call: TRBJ1-1; d_call: NA; clone_size: NA; v_call: TRBV5-4; cdr3_aa: CASSSTAPRVTFF; cdr3_nt: TGTGCCAGCAGCTCGACAGCCCCCCGCGTGACTTTCTTT
j_call: TRBJ2-7; d_call: TRBD1; clone_size: NA; v_call: TRBV5-1; cdr3_aa: CASSPGQKSYEQYF; cdr3_nt: TGCGCCAGCAGCCCGGGACAGAAATCCTACGAGCAGTACTTC
j_call: TRBJ1-4; d_call: NA; clone_size: NA; v_call: TRBV19; cdr3_aa: CASSMGQTTNEKLFF; cdr3_nt: TGTGCCAGTAGTATGGGACAAACGACTAATGAAAAACTGTTTTTT
j_call: TRBJ2-7; d_call: TRBD1; clone_size: NA; v_call: TRBV11-2; cdr3_aa: CASSSPGTGYEQYF; cdr3_nt: TGTGCCAGCAGCTCACCCGGGACAGGCTACGAGCAGTACTTC
j_call: TRBJ1-2; d_call: NA; clone_size: NA; v_call: TRBV5-1; cdr3_aa: CASSGQANYGYTF; cdr3_nt: TGCGCCAGCAGCGGGCAGGCTAACTATGGCTACACCTTC
j_call: TRBJ2-1; d_call: NA; clone_size: NA; v_call: TRBV2; cdr3_aa: CASSTEARNEQFF; cdr3_nt: TGTGCCAGCAGTACAGAGGCCAGGAATGAGCAGTTCTTC
j_call: TRBJ2-5; d_call: NA; clone_size: NA; v_call: TRBV18; cdr3_aa: CASSPGPGRGKETQYF; cdr3_nt: TGTGCCAGCTCACCGGGCCCCGGAAGGGGAAAAGAGACCCAGTACTTC
j_call: TRBJ2-5; d_call: NA; clone_size: NA; v_call: TRBV4-2; cdr3_aa: CASSQDKGGVETQYF; cdr3_nt: TGTGCCAGCAGCCAAGACAAAGGAGGAGTCGAGACCCAGTACTTC
j_call: TRBJ2-5; d_call: NA; clone_size: NA; v_call: TRBV9; cdr3_aa: CASSVGGRTQETQYF; cdr3_nt: TGTGCCAGCAGCGTAGGAGGGCGGACCCAAGAGACCCAGTACTTC
j_call: TRBJ2-1; d_call: TRBD2; clone_size: NA; v_call: TRBV5-6; cdr3_aa: CASSLLAAPSYNEQFF; cdr3_nt: TGTGCCAGCAGCTTGCTAGCGGCCCCCTCCTACAATGAGCAGTTCTTC
j_call: TRBJ2-1; d_call: TRBD2; clone_size: NA; v_call: TRBV28; cdr3_aa: CASRLSGTSGRIEQFF; cdr3_nt: TGTGCCAGCAGGCTCTCCGGGACTAGCGGGAGAATTGAGCAGTTCTTC
j_call: TRBJ1-2; d_call: NA; clone_size: NA; v_call: TRBV7-2; cdr3_aa: CASSLTTRQIGYTF; cdr3_nt: TGTGCCAGCAGCTTGACCACCCGGCAGATCGGCTACACCTTC
j_call: TRBJ1-5; d_call: NA; clone_size: NA; v_call: TRBV4-1; cdr3_aa: CASSQLPLLGNQPQHF; cdr3_nt: TGCGCCAGCAGCCAACTCCCCCTCCTCGGCAATCAACCCCAGCATTTT
j_call: TRBJ2-7; d_call: NA; clone_size: NA; v_call: TRBV14; cdr3_aa: CASSQGEPTSYEQYF; cdr3_nt: TGTGCCAGCAGCCAAGGGGAGCCAACCTCCTACGAGCAGTACTTC
j_call: TRBJ2-2; d_call: TRBD1; clone_size: NA; v_call: TRBV7-9; cdr3_aa: CASSLGTGLSTGELFF; cdr3_nt: TGTGCCAGCAGCTTAGGGACAGGCTTAAGCACCGGGGAGCTGTTTTTT
j_call: TRBJ2-1; d_call: NA; clone_size: NA; v_call: TRBV7-3; cdr3_aa: CASSLGRYNEQFF; cdr3_nt: TGTGCCAGCAGCCTTGGCAGATACAATGAGCAGTTCTTC
j_call: TRBJ1-3; d_call: NA; clone_size: NA; v_call: TRBV7-6; cdr3_aa: CASSLGQSGNTIYF; cdr3_nt: TGTGCCAGCAGCTTAGGCCAGTCTGGAAACACCATATATTTT
j_call: TRBJ2-1; d_call: TRBD2; clone_size: NA; v_call: TRBV28; cdr3_aa: CASSFRAGGEQFF; cdr3_nt: TGTGCCAGCAGTTTCCGAGCGGGAGGAGAGCAGTTCTTC
j_call: TRBJ1-4; d_call: NA; clone_size: NA; v_call: TRBV6-1; cdr3_aa: CASSLSLEKLFF; cdr3_nt: TGTGCCAGCAGTCTCTCCTTGGAAAAACTGTTTTTT
j_call: TRBJ2-1; d_call: TRBD2; clone_size: NA; v_call: TRBV28; cdr3_aa: CASRLPSGGVYNEQFF; cdr3_nt: TGTGCCAGCAGACTTCCTAGCGGGGGTGTCTACAATGAGCAGTTCTTC
j_call: TRBJ2-1; d_call: TRBD2; clone_size: NA; v_call: TRBV27; cdr3_aa: CASRRLAGANNEQFF; cdr3_nt: TGTGCCAGCAGAAGACTAGCGGGAGCCAACAATGAGCAGTTCTTC
j_call: TRBJ2-5; d_call: NA; clone_size: NA; v_call: TRBV28; cdr3_aa: CASSSPPGFGETQYF; cdr3_nt: TGTGCCAGCAGTTCACCACCAGGGTTCGGGGAGACCCAGTACTTC
j_call: TRBJ2-5; d_call: NA; clone_size: NA; v_call: TRBV6-5; cdr3_aa: CASRTGWLARETQYF; cdr3_nt: TGTGCCAGCAGGACGGGCTGGTTGGCCAGGGAGACCCAGTACTTC
j_call: TRBJ1-1; d_call: NA; clone_size: NA; v_call: TRBV5-1; cdr3_aa: CATSEEGRAEAFF; cdr3_nt: TGCGCCACTTCGGAGGAGGGGCGTGCTGAAGCTTTCTTT
j_call: TRBJ1-1; d_call: TRBD1; clone_size: NA; v_call: TRBV6-1; cdr3_aa: CASVILRDRDTEAFF; cdr3_nt: TGTGCCAGCGTTATACTCCGGGACAGGGACACTGAAGCTTTCTTT
j_call: TRBJ2-7; d_call: TRBD1; clone_size: NA; v_call: TRBV29-1; cdr3_aa: CSVERDRGGEQYF; cdr3_nt: TGCAGCGTTGAAAGGGACAGGGGAGGCGAGCAGTACTTC
j_call: TRBJ2-1; d_call: NA; clone_size: once; v_call: TRBV11-1; cdr3_aa: CASSYMAGDGIEQFF; cdr3_nt: TGTGCCAGCAGCTATATGGCAGGGGATGGGATTGAGCAGTTCTTC
j_call: TRBJ2-5; d_call: TRBD1; clone_size: NA; v_call: TRBV5-5; cdr3_aa: CASRDREETQYF; cdr3_nt: TGTGCCAGCAGGGACAGGGAAGAGACCCAGTACTTC
j_call: TRBJ1-1; d_call: NA; clone_size: NA; v_call: TRBV19; cdr3_aa: CASSIRGLTEAFF; cdr3_nt: TGTGCCAGTAGTATAAGGGGTCTCACTGAAGCTTTCTTT
j_call: TRBJ1-5; d_call: NA; clone_size: NA; v_call: TRBV28; cdr3_aa: CASTPRRAGGNQPQHF; cdr3_nt: TGTGCCAGCACTCCCCGTAGGGCGGGTGGCAATCAGCCCCAGCATTTT
j_call: TRBJ2-3; d_call: NA; clone_size: NA; v_call: TRBV15; cdr3_aa: CATRLSTDTQYF; cdr3_nt: TGTGCCACCCGACTGAGCACAGATACGCAGTATTTT
j_call: TRBJ1-1; d_call: NA; clone_size: NA; v_call: TRBV25-1; cdr3_aa: CASSPYGDYTEAFF; cdr3_nt: TGTGCCAGCAGCCCATATGGGGATTACACTGAAGCTTTCTTT
j_call: TRBJ1-3; d_call: NA; clone_size: once; v_call: TRBV28; cdr3_aa: CASRPGGSGNTIYF; cdr3_nt: TGTGCCAGCAGACCGGGAGGCTCTGGAAACACCATATATTTT
j_call: TRBJ2-7; d_call: NA; clone_size: NA; v_call: TRBV15; cdr3_aa: CATSRAPTSEQYF; cdr3_nt: TGTGCCACCAGCAGAGCCCCTACTAGTGAGCAGTACTTC
j_call: TRBJ2-5; d_call: NA; clone_size: NA; v_call: TRBV10-3; cdr3_aa: CAIRQDSQETQYF; cdr3_nt: TGTGCCATCAGGCAGGACAGCCAAGAGACCCAGTACTTC
j_call: TRBJ1-5; d_call: NA; clone_size: NA; v_call: TRBV19; cdr3_aa: CASSIVVSPVFDGPQHF; cdr3_nt: TGTGCCAGTAGTATAGTCGTCAGCCCCGTTTTTGATGGGCCCCAGCATTTT
j_call: TRBJ1-5; d_call: NA; clone_size: NA; v_call: TRBV6-5; cdr3_aa: CASSSARVQQPQHF; cdr3_nt: TGTGCCAGCAGTTCCGCACGGGTCCAGCAGCCCCAGCATTTT